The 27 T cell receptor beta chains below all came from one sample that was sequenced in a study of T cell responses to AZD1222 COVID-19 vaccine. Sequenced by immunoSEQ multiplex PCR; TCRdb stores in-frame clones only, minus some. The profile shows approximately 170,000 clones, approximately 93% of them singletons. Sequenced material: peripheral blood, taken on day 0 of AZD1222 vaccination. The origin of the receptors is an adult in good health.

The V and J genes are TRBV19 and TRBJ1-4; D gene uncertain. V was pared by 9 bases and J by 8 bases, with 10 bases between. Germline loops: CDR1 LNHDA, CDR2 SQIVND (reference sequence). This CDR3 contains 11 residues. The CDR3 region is CASSIGEKLFF. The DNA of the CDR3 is TGTGCCAGCTCAATAGGAGAAAAACTGTTTTTT.

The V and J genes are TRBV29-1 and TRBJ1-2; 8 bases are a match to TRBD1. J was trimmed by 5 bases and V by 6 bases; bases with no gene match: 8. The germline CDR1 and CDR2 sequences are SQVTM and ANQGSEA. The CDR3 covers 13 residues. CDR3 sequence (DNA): TGCAGCGTAGAGACAGGGGATAGGTATGGCTACACCTTC. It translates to CSVETGDRYGYTF.

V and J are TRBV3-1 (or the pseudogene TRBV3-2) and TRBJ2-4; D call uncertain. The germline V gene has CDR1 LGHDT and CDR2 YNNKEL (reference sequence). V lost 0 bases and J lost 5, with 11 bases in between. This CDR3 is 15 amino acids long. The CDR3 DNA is TGTGCCAGCAGCCAAGATTTAGGGTCCGAAAACATTCAGTACTTC. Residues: CASSQDLGSENIQYF.

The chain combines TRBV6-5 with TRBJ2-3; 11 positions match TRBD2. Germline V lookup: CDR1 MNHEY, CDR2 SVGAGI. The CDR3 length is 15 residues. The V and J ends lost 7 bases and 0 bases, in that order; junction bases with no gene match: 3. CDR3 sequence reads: CASKRLAGSTDTQYF. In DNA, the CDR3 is TGTGCCAGCAAACGACTAGCGGGGAGCACAGATACGCAGTATTTT.

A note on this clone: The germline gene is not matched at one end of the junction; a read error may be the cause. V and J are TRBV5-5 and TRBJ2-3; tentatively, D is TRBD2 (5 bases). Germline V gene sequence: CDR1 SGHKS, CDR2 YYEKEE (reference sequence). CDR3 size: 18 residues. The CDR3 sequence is CASSLASPVLDSRDTQYF. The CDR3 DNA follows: TGTGCCAGCAGCTTAGCCAGCCCCGTACTAGATAGCAGAGATACGCAGTATTTT.

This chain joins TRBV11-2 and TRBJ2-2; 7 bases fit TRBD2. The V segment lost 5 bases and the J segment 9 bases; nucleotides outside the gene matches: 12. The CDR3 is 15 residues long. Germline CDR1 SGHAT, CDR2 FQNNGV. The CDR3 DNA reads TGTGCCAGCAGCCCTCTGACTAGCAGTAAACGGGAGCTGTTTTTT. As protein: CASSPLTSSKRELFF.

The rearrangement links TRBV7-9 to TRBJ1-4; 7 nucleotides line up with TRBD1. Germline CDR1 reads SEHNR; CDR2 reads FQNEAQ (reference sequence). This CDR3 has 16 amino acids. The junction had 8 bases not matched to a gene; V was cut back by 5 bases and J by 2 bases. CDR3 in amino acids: CASSTRRGPTNEKLFF. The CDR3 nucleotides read TGTGCCAGCAGCACAAGAAGGGGGCCGACTAATGAAAAACTGTTTTTT.

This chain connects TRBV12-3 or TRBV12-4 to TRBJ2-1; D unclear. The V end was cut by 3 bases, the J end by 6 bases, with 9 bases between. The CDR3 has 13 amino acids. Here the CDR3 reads CASSLISSNEQFF. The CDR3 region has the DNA TGTGCCAGCAGTTTGATTAGCAGCAATGAGCAGTTCTTC.

This chain's CDR3 is CASSPPRQGASGGYTF. The CDR3 DNA reads as TGTGCCAGCAGCCCCCCCCGACAGGGGGCGTCGGGGGGCTACACCTTC. This chain connects TRBV3-1 (or the pseudogene TRBV3-2) to TRBJ1-2; 10 nucleotides line up with TRBD1. The CDR3 extends over 16 amino acids. Germline V gene lookup returns CDR1 LGHDT and CDR2 YNNKEL (reference sequence). J lost 8 bases, V lost 4 bases, and 13 bases had no gene match.

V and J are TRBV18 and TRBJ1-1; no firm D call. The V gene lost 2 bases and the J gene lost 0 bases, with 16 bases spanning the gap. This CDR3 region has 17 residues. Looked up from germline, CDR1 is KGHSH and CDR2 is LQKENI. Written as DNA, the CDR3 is TGTGCCAGCTCACCAAATAGTGGGAGGTGGATGAACACTGAAGCTTTCTTT. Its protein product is CASSPNSGRWMNTEAFF.

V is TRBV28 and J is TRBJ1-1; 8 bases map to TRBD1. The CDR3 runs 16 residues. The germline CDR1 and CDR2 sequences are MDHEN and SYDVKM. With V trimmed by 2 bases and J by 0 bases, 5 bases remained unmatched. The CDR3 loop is CASSLDRGDLNTEAFF. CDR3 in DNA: TGTGCCAGCAGTTTAGACAGGGGAGACTTGAACACTGAAGCTTTCTTT. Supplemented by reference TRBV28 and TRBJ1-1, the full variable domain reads DVKVTQSSRYLVKRTGEKVFLECVQDMDHENMFWYRQDPGLGLRLIYFSYDVKMKEKGDIPEGYSVSREKKERFSLILESASTNQTSMYLCASSLDRGDLNTEAFFGQGTRLTVV.

This CDR3 is CASSSSGQIYQPQHF. CDR3 in DNA: TGTGCCAGCAGCTCCTCGGGACAGATTTATCAGCCCCAGCATTTT. The rearrangement links TRBV5-6 to TRBJ1-5; 7 nucleotides align to TRBD1. After removal of 3 bases from V and 5 bases from J, the junction contained 8 bases not matched to a gene. Germline CDR1 and CDR2: SGHDT and YYEEEE. The CDR3 has 15 amino acids.

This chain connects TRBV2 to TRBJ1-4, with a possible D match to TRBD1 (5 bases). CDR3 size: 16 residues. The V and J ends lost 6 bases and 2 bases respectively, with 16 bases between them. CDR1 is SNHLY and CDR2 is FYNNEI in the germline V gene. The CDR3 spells CASSAIETVTNEKLFF. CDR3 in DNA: TGTGCCAGCAGCGCAATCGAGACAGTCACTAATGAAAAACTGTTTTTT.

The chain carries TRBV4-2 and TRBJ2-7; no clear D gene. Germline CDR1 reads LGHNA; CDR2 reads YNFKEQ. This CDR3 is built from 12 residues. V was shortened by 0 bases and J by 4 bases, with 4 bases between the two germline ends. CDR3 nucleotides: TGTGCCAGCAGCCAAGAGGGGTACGAGCAGTACTTC. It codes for CASSQEGYEQYF.

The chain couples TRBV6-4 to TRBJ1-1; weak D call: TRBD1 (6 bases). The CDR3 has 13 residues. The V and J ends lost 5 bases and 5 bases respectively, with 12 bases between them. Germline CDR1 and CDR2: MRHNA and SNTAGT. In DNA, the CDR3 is TGTGCCAGCAGTACAGGGATGGGAACTGAAGCTTTCTTT. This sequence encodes CASSTGMGTEAFF.

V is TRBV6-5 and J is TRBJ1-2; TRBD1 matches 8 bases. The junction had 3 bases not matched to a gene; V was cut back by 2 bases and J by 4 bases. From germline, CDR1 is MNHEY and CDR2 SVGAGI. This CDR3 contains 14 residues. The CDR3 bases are TGTGCCAGCAGTTACGGACAGGGCCTCTATGGCTACACCTTC. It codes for CASSYGQGLYGYTF.

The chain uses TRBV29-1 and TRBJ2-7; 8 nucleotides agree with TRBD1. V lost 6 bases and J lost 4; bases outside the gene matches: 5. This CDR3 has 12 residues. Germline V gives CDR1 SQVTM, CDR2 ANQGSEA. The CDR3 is CSVEGQAYEQYF. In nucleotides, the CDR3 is TGCAGCGTGGAGGGACAGGCGTACGAGCAGTACTTC.

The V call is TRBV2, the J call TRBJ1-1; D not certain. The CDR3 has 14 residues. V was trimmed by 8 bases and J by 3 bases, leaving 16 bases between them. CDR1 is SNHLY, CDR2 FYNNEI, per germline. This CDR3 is CASEKLRSDTEAFF. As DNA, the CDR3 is TGTGCCAGCGAGAAACTACGGTCTGACACTGAAGCTTTCTTT. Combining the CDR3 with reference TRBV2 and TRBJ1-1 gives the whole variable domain EPEVTQTPSHQVTQMGQEVILRCVPISNHLYFYWYRQILGQKVEFLVSFYNNEISEKSEIFDDQFSVERPDGSNFTLKIRSTKLEDSAMYFCASEKLRSDTEAFFGQGTRLTVV.

Written as DNA, the CDR3 is TGTGCCTTCCAAGCGGGGAACACAGATACGCAGTATTTT. It yields the protein CAFQAGNTDTQYF. The rearrangement joins TRBV7-9 to TRBJ2-3, with 7 bases fitting TRBD2. Trimming at V came to 11 bases and at J to 2 bases, leaving 7 bases not matched to a gene. The V gene's germline CDR1 is SEHNR and CDR2 FQNEAQ (reference sequence). The CDR3 is 13 residues long.

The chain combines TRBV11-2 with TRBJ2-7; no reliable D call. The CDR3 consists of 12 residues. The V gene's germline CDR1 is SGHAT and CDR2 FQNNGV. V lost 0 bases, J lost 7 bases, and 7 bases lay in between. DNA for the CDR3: TGTGCCAGCAGCTTAGACCGGTGGGAGCAGTACTTC. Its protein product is CASSLDRWEQYF.

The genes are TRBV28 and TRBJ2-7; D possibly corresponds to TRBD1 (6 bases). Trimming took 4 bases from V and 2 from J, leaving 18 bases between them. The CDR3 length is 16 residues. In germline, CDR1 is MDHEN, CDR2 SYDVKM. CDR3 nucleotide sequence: TGTGCCAGCAGTTCCGGGACAAACAGTTACACCTACGAGCAGTACTTC. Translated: CASSSGTNSYTYEQYF.

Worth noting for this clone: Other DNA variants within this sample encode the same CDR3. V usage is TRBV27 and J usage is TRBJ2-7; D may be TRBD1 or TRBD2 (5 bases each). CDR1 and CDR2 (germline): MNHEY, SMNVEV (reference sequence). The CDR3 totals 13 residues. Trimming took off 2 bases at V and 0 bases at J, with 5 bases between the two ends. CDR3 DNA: TGTGCCAGCAGTTTAGGGGGCTCCTACGAGCAGTACTTC. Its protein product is CASSLGGSYEQYF.

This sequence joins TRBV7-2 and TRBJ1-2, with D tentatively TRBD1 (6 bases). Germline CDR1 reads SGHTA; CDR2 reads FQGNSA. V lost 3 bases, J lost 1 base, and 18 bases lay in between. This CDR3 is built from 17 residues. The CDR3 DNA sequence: TGTGCCAGCAGCTTGGGCGGGGGGCAAACTATTAACTATGGCTACACCTTC. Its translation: CASSLGGGQTINYGYTF.

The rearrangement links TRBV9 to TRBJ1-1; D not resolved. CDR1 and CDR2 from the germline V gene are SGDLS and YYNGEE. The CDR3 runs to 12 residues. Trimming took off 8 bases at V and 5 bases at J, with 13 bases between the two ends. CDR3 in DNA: TGTGCCAGTTCTCGCGTGGGGACTGAAGCTTTCTTT. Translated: CASSRVGTEAFF.

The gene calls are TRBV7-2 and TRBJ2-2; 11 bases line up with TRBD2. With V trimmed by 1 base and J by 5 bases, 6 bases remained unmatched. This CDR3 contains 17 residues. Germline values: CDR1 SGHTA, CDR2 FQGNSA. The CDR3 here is CASSLGLLAGATGELFF. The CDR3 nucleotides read TGTGCCAGCAGCTTAGGCTTACTAGCGGGAGCAACCGGGGAGCTGTTTTTT.

The CDR3 nucleotides read TGTGCCAGCAGTCCCCATGGATCTGGAAACACCATATATTTT. It encodes CASSPHGSGNTIYF. This chain joins TRBV6-5 and TRBJ1-3; the D is unclear. Germline CDR1 reads MNHEY; CDR2 reads SVGAGI. The CDR3 length is 14 residues. Trimming pared 5 bases from V and 1 base from J, leaving 9 bases between.

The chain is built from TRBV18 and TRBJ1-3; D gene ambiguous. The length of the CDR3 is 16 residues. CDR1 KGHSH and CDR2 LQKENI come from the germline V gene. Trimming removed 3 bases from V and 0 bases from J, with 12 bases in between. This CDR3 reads CASSPDNSGSGNTIYF. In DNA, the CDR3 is TGTGCCAGCTCACCCGACAATTCAGGCTCTGGAAACACCATATATTTT. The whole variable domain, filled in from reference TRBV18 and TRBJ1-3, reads NAGVMQNPRHLVRRRGQEARLRCSPMKGHSHVYWYRQLPEEGLKFMVYLQKENIIDESGMPKERFSAEFPKEGPSILRIQQVVRGDSAAYFCASSPDNSGSGNTIYFGEGSWLTVV.